Each of the 28 T cell receptor beta chains below was sequenced from the same sample in a study of T cell responses to AZD1222 COVID-19 vaccine. This table comes from immunoSEQ multiplex PCR, and its TCRdb copy is limited to in-frame clones, with some not included. The sample consists of 120,000 or so clones, around 85% of them appearing once. Here the sequenced sample was peripheral blood, taken on day 0 of AZD1222 vaccination. The receptors originated from an adult in good health.

This chain connects TRBV19 to TRBJ1-2, with D possibly matching TRBD1 (5 bases). From germline, CDR1 is LNHDA and CDR2 SQIVND (reference sequence). The CDR3 is 13 amino acids. The V end lost 3 bases, the J end lost 4 bases, and 9 bases lay between the germline ends. The CDR3 loop reads CASSIQGGYGYTF. The CDR3 DNA sequence: TGTGCCAGTAGTATTCAGGGTGGCTATGGCTACACCTTC. Full variable domain (outside the CDR3, taken from reference TRBV19 and TRBJ1-2): DGGITQSPKYLFRKEGQNVTLSCEQNLNHDAMYWYRQDPGQGLRLIYYSQIVNDFQKGDIAEGYSVSREKKESFPLTVTSAQKNPTAFYLCASSIQGGYGYTFGSGTRLTVV.

This chain links TRBV7-9 with TRBJ1-5; D remains ambiguous. In germline, CDR1 is SEHNR, CDR2 FQNEAQ (reference sequence). The germline V and J ends were trimmed by 1 base and 4 bases, with 8 bases remaining between them. The CDR3 consists of 14 residues. Here the CDR3 DNA reads TGTGCCAGCAGCTTAGATAACGGAAATCAGCCCCAGCATTTT. This codes for CASSLDNGNQPQHF.

This clone was observed a few times. CDR3 DNA sequence: TGTGCCAGCAGCTTGGACTGGACAGGGTTTTCATTTAGTCAGCCCCAGCATTTT. Its translation is CASSLDWTGFSFSQPQHF. This rearrangement joins TRBV5-8 to TRBJ1-5, with 8 positions matching TRBD1. Germline V lookup: CDR1 SGHTS, CDR2 YDEGEE. The ends lost 0 bases at V and 6 bases at J; junction bases unmatched: 14. The CDR3 contains 18 residues.

The chain joins TRBV15 to TRBJ1-2; 8 bases agree with TRBD1. Per germline, CDR1 LNHNV and CDR2 YYDKDF (reference sequence). The CDR3 is 15 residues long. V was pared by 0 bases and J by 4 bases, with 4 bases of the junction left unmatched. CDR3 protein: CATSRDRQGSYGYTF. The CDR3 bases are TGTGCCACCAGCAGAGATCGACAGGGGAGCTATGGCTACACCTTC.

The rearrangement joins TRBV3-1 (or the pseudogene TRBV3-2) to TRBJ2-7; the D gene is possibly TRBD2 (6 bases). The CDR3 has 14 residues. V lost 5 bases to trimming and J lost 2 bases, with 13 bases between them. Germline CDR1 reads LGHDT; CDR2 reads YNNKEL (reference sequence). DNA of the CDR3: TGTGCCAGCAGCTCTATTACTAGCACCTACGAGCAGTACTTC. Translation: CASSSITSTYEQYF.

The genes are TRBV6-2 or TRBV6-3 and TRBJ2-7, with D perhaps matching TRBD1 (6 bases). Per the germline V gene, CDR1 is MNHEY and CDR2 is SVGEGT. This CDR3 spans 14 amino acids. V was trimmed by 6 bases and J by 9 bases, leaving 21 bases between them. CDR3 protein: CASSRWTENRGQYF. The CDR3 DNA reads TGTGCCAGCAGCCGATGGACAGAAAATCGGGGGCAGTACTTC.

J is TRBJ1-1 and V is TRBV5-1; D remains ambiguous. Looked up from germline, CDR1 is SGHRS and CDR2 is YFSETQ. V dropped 5 bases and J dropped 1 base, with 15 bases sitting between them. This CDR3 comprises 15 residues. The CDR3 sequence is CASRLAEMQNTEAFF. DNA for the CDR3: TGCGCCAGCAGGTTAGCAGAAATGCAGAACACTGAAGCTTTCTTT. Full variable domain (missing parts from reference TRBV5-1 and TRBJ1-1): KAGVTQTPRYLIKTRGQQVTLSCSPISGHRSVSWYQQTPGQGLQFLFEYFSETQRNKGNFPGRFSGRQFSNSRSEMNVSTLELGDSALYLCASRLAEMQNTEAFFGQGTRLTVV.

The rearrangement links TRBV20-1 to TRBJ1-4; 9 bases are a match to TRBD1. The CDR3 has 13 amino acids. V lost 5 bases to trimming and J lost 5 bases; unmatched junction nucleotides: 3. The V gene's germline CDR1 is DFQATT and CDR2 SNEGSKA (reference sequence). The CDR3 DNA sequence: TGCAGTGCTGGTGGACAGGGGAATGAAAAACTGTTTTTT. As protein: CSAGGQGNEKLFF.

This clone was picked up one time. The chain is built from TRBV11-3 and TRBJ2-1, with D unresolved. The CDR3 spans 15 residues. Trimming removed 2 bases from V and 4 bases from J, with 12 bases in between. Germline lookup yields CDR1 SGHNT and CDR2 YENEEA. The CDR3 loop reads CASSLNLDRYNEQFF. Written as DNA, the CDR3 is TGTGCCAGCAGCTTAAATCTCGACCGTTACAATGAGCAGTTCTTC.

The J gene is TRBJ1-3, the V gene TRBV5-1, with D possibly TRBD1 on 6 matching bases. The V end lost 4 bases, the J end lost 1 base, and 12 bases lay between the germline ends. Per germline, CDR1 SGHRS and CDR2 YFSETQ. The CDR3 extends over 15 amino acids. The CDR3 DNA reads TGCGCCAGCAGCCCACAGGGTTTATCTGGAAACACCATATATTTT. Encoded protein: CASSPQGLSGNTIYF.

The sample holds a few counts of this clone. The chain is built from TRBV2 and TRBJ2-7, with D possibly matching TRBD2 (6 bases). Between the trimmed V and J ends, which lost 3 bases and 3 bases, there was a span of 21 bases. The V gene's germline CDR1 is SNHLY and CDR2 FYNNEI. The CDR3 has 17 amino acids. The chain's CDR3 is CASSEGPLVAAVYEQYF. The CDR3 DNA reads as TGTGCCAGCAGTGAGGGGCCCTTGGTAGCGGCTGTCTACGAGCAGTACTTC.

The genes are TRBV29-1 and TRBJ2-5; 9 bases fit TRBD1. Germline loops: CDR1 SQVTM, CDR2 ANQGSEA. Losses at the gene ends were 5 bases for V and 4 bases for J; bases not matched to a gene: 8. The CDR3 is 14 amino acids. The CDR3 here is CSVYTGGASETQYF. In nucleotides, the CDR3 is TGCAGCGTTTATACAGGGGGCGCGTCAGAGACCCAGTACTTC.

V is TRBV18 and J is TRBJ2-7, with 10 bases that match TRBD1. Per the germline V gene, CDR1 is KGHSH and CDR2 is LQKENI. The V and J ends lost 5 bases and 4 bases, in that order; junction bases with no gene match: 8. The length of the CDR3 is 15 residues. The CDR3 loop reads CASSITGTGAYEQYF. CDR3 DNA: TGTGCCAGCTCAATAACCGGGACAGGGGCGTACGAGCAGTACTTC. The whole variable domain, remainder taken from reference TRBV18 and TRBJ2-7, is NAGVMQNPRHLVRRRGQEARLRCSPMKGHSHVYWYRQLPEEGLKFMVYLQKENIIDESGMPKERFSAEFPKEGPSILRIQQVVRGDSAAYFCASSITGTGAYEQYFGPGTRLTVT.

For the CDR3, the DNA is TGTGCCACCGAGGCCTCTGGAAACACCATATATTTT. This codes for CATEASGNTIYF. This sequence joins TRBV10-3 and TRBJ1-3; D is unclear. V lost 10 bases, J lost 0 bases, and 7 bases lay in between. The CDR3 loop spans 12 amino acids. Per the germline V gene, CDR1 is ENHRY and CDR2 is SYGVKD.

The V call is TRBV2, the J call TRBJ1-4, with 8 bases that match TRBD1. V lost 2 bases to trimming and J lost 8 bases; unmatched junction nucleotides: 7. Germline CDR1 SNHLY, CDR2 FYNNEI. The CDR3 is made up of 15 amino acids. CDR3 coding DNA: TGTGCCAGCAGTGAACGGCGGGGGACAGGAGAAAAACTGTTTTTT. The encoded protein is CASSERRGTGEKLFF.

V and J are TRBV30 and TRBJ1-2; D ambiguous. V was shortened by 1 base and J by 5 bases, with 14 bases between the two germline ends. CDR1 is GTSNPN and CDR2 is SVGIG in the germline V gene (reference sequence). This CDR3 spans 14 amino acids. As DNA, the CDR3 is TGTGCCTGGAGTGATGAGGTCAGTGATTATGGCTACACCTTC. It translates to CAWSDEVSDYGYTF. The whole variable domain, filled in from reference TRBV30 and TRBJ1-2, reads SQTIHQWPATLVQPVGSPLSLECTVEGTSNPNLYWYRQAAGRGLQLLFYSVGIGQISSEVPQNLSASRPQDRQFILSSKKLLLSDSGFYLCAWSDEVSDYGYTFGSGTRLTVV.

On this clone itself: A junction end diverges from the germline sequence, so it may reflect a read error. The chain joins TRBV7-7 to TRBJ2-1, with 8 bases fitting TRBD2. The CDR3 length is 16 residues. Germline-derived CDR1 and CDR2 are SSHAT and FNYEAQ (reference sequence). The CDR3 protein is CASSPSGRSSYNEQFF. CDR3 sequence (DNA): TGTGCTAGCAGCCCCAGCGGGAGAAGCTCCTACAATGAGCAGTTCTTC.

The V gene is TRBV5-4, the J gene TRBJ1-1; tentative D call: TRBD1 (5 bases). The germline V gene has CDR1 SGHNT and CDR2 YYREEE (reference sequence). V lost 1 base and J 1 base, leaving 5 bases between the germline ends. The CDR3 consists of 13 residues. CDR3 in amino acids: CASSLRGNTEAFF. CDR3 coding DNA: TGTGCCAGCAGCTTGAGGGGGAACACTGAAGCTTTCTTT.

The chain couples TRBV3-1 (or the pseudogene TRBV3-2) to TRBJ1-6, with D perhaps matching TRBD1 (5 bases). V was cut by 3 bases and J by 0 bases, with 21 bases left in between. CDR1 is LGHDT, CDR2 YNNKEL, per germline (reference sequence). This CDR3 is 20 amino acids long. The CDR3 coding sequence is TGTGCCAGCAGCCAGTCGGCCGGGACCCCCGAGGGCTCCTATAATTCACCCCTCCACTTT. Amino acids: CASSQSAGTPEGSYNSPLHF.

The chain employs TRBV21-1 and TRBJ1-3; the listed D gene, TRBD1, was not tested against the DNA. TRBV21-1 is assigned pseudogene status. CDR3 length: 13 residues. The CDR3 is CASSIRGENTIYF. CDR3 coding DNA: TGTGCCAGCAGCATCAGGGGGGAAAACACCATATATTTT.

The chain links TRBV9 to TRBJ1-4; D is uncertain. The germline V and J ends were trimmed by 7 bases and 0 bases, with 16 bases remaining between them. This CDR3 region has 16 residues. Germline-derived CDR1 and CDR2 are SGDLS and YYNGEE. This CDR3 is CASGPWGGTTNEKLFF. CDR3 in DNA: TGTGCCAGCGGACCATGGGGAGGAACAACTAATGAAAAACTGTTTTTT.

V is TRBV3-1 (or the pseudogene TRBV3-2) and J is TRBJ2-2; TRBD2 agrees at 9 bases. Germline V gives CDR1 LGHDT, CDR2 YNNKEL (reference sequence). The CDR3 totals 18 residues. V lost 1 base and J lost 0; bases outside the gene matches: 6. The DNA for the CDR3 is TGTGCCAGCAGCCAAGCGAGCGGGGGGTTCGCGAACACCGGGGAGCTGTTTTTT. Residues: CASSQASGGFANTGELFF.

V is TRBV9 and J is TRBJ1-6; no firm D call. This CDR3 is built from 15 residues. Germline V CDR1 and CDR2: SGDLS, YYNGEE. Trimming took off 3 bases at V and 7 bases at J, with 14 bases between the two ends. The DNA of the CDR3 is TGTGCCAGCAGCGCACAATTGGACGGGAATTCACCCCTCCACTTT. Translating it yields CASSAQLDGNSPLHF.

The CDR3: CASRWGGDSPLHF. CDR3 nucleotide sequence: TGTGCCAGCAGGTGGGGCGGGGATTCACCCCTCCACTTT. The chain uses TRBV28 and TRBJ1-6; maybe TRBD1 (5 bases). The ends were cut back, 6 bases at V and 8 bases at J, with 11 bases in the middle. The CDR3 is 13 residues long. CDR1 and CDR2 (germline): MDHEN, SYDVKM.

The chain couples TRBV24-1 to TRBJ1-1; weak D call: TRBD1 (5 bases). V was shortened by 2 bases and J by 5 bases, with 8 bases between the two germline ends. The CDR3 is 13 amino acids. The germline V gene has CDR1 KGHDR and CDR2 SFDVKD. For the CDR3, the DNA is TGTGCCACCAGTGATTGGGGGGGGACTGAAGCTTTCTTT. As protein: CATSDWGGTEAFF.

The chain employs TRBV27 and TRBJ2-7, with 12 bases aligning to TRBD1. CDR1 is MNHEY and CDR2 is SMNVEV in the germline V gene (reference sequence). The CDR3 loop spans 14 amino acids. The trim removed 7 bases at V and 7 bases at J, leaving 8 bases unmatched. CDR3 sequence reads: CASNTGQGAGEQYF. The CDR3 nucleotides read TGTGCCAGCAATACGGGACAGGGGGCGGGGGAGCAGTACTTC.

CDR3 residues: CASSLGAGITEAFF. In DNA form, the CDR3 reads TGTGCCAGCAGCTTAGGGGCAGGGATCACTGAAGCTTTCTTT. The chain combines TRBV7-6 with TRBJ1-1, with D tentatively TRBD1 (5 bases). Trimming pared 1 base from V and 4 bases from J, leaving 10 bases between. The length of the CDR3 is 14 residues. Germline CDR1 SGHVS, CDR2 FNYEAQ.

This clone was observed a few times. The chain joins TRBV28 to TRBJ1-1, with D possibly TRBD1 on 5 matching bases. The CDR3 is made up of 11 amino acids. Germline-derived CDR1 and CDR2 are MDHEN and SYDVKM. V was pared by 3 bases and J by 11 bases, with 10 bases between. In DNA form, the CDR3 reads TGTGCCAGCAGTTTCCGAAACAGGGCTTTCTTT. This gives the protein CASSFRNRAFF.